This T cell receptor (beta chain) stems from a study of spatial heterogeneity in lung cancer. Study in general: Each distinct TCR and UMI combination averaged more than ten appearances in raw reads.

Germline lookup yields CDR1 SNHLY and CDR2 FYNNEI. V was clipped by 5 bases and J by 10 bases; unmatched bases: 8. The CDR3 runs 13 residues. Time point denoted: sample taken at primary tumor resection. This clonotype is medium-sized. Its antigen remains unknown. This beta chain is a stray read from a library made for alpha chains; its abundance is not meaningful. The study, taken as a whole, reports: Tracking of tumor mutation counts was seen in expanded intratumoral alpha and beta TCR counts.

Every cDNA TCR molecule received its own unique molecular identifier. TCRdb independently ran MiXCR on the 5' RACE reads; one entry per CDR3 protein. The top ten hold under 30% of the sample, which has about 13,000 distinct CDR3 sequences, 4% to 5.5% seen once. Material: lung tumor tissue, obtained at surgery. This TCR was sampled from a male donor with early-stage non-small cell lung cancer. J is TRBJ2-1 and V is TRBV2, with TRBD1 identical over 7 bases. CDR3 region: CASSSTGRGEQFF. CDR3 bases: TGTGCCAGCAGTTCGACAGGGCGAGGGGAGCAGTTCTTC.